These 18 T cell receptor beta chains were all obtained from the same sample, sequenced in a study of tumour-infiltrating T cells in Burkitt lymphoma. Assay: immunoSEQ multiplex PCR; the TCRdb copy retains only in-frame clones and omits some. The sample lists 3,700 or so clones, roughly a fifth seen once, with 1.4% in the top ten. Sequencing was performed on tumor tissue. These TCRs come from a human donor with Burkitt lymphoma.

As to this clone: One end of the junction does not line up with germline, which may come from a read error. The chain joins TRBV29-1 to TRBJ1-1, with D perhaps matching TRBD1 (5 bases). Germline CDR1 reads SQVTM; CDR2 reads ANQGSEA. This CDR3 comprises 12 residues. DNA of the CDR3: TGCAGCGGAGCTTCAGGGAACACTGAAGTTTTCTTT. Amino acid sequence: CSGASGNTEVFF.

This CDR3 is CASSYSLGGFTEAFF. As DNA, the CDR3 is TGTGCCAGCAGTTACTCGTTAGGGGGGTTCACTGAAGCTTTCTTT. This chain uses TRBV6-5 with TRBJ1-1, with D maybe TRBD1 (6 bases). Looked up from germline, CDR1 is MNHEY and CDR2 is SVGAGI. The CDR3 is made up of 15 amino acids. V dropped 0 bases and J dropped 4 bases, with 12 bases sitting between them.

The gene calls are TRBV27 and TRBJ1-1; a weak D match, TRBD1 (6 bases). The CDR3 totals 14 residues. Looked up from germline, CDR1 is MNHEY and CDR2 is SMNVEV (reference sequence). V was clipped by 3 bases and J by 4 bases, with 12 bases between them. This chain's CDR3 is CASSFYRQATEAFF. For the CDR3, the DNA is TGTGCCAGCAGTTTTTATCGACAGGCCACTGAAGCTTTCTTT.

J is TRBJ2-3 and V is TRBV2; the D gene is possibly TRBD2 (5 bases). Trimming removed 2 bases from V and 2 bases from J, with 11 bases in between. Germline assignment: CDR1 SNHLY and CDR2 FYNNEI. The CDR3 is 15 amino acids. The CDR3 protein is CASSELGSVTDTQYF. Written as DNA, the CDR3 is TGTGCCAGCAGTGAATTGGGGAGTGTCACAGATACGCAGTATTTT.

The table lists this clone with a few counts. This chain connects TRBV5-4 to TRBJ2-3; 10 bases match TRBD1. The CDR3 covers 16 residues. Germline CDR1 reads SGHNT; CDR2 reads YYREEE (reference sequence). Trimming removed 0 bases from V and 2 bases from J; junction bases left unmatched: 3. The CDR3 nucleotides are TGTGCCAGCAGCTTGGAAGGGACAGGGGACACAGATACGCAGTATTTT. This encodes CASSLEGTGDTDTQYF.

The chain employs TRBV12-5 and TRBJ2-1, with 12 bases fitting TRBD2. Germline-derived CDR1 and CDR2 are LGHNT and FRNRAP. The CDR3 totals 15 residues. Unmatched junction bases numbered 9, after V lost 5 bases and J lost 10 bases. In DNA form, the CDR3 reads TGTGCTAGTGGTGCTCCGGGACTAGCGGGCAGAGAGCAGTTCTTC. It encodes CASGAPGLAGREQFF.

This clone has only a few counts. The V call is TRBV25-1, the J call TRBJ1-1; TRBD1 matches at 7 bases. Germline lookup yields CDR1 MGHDK and CDR2 SYGVNS. Trimming took 5 bases from V and 7 from J; bases not matched to a gene: 7. The CDR3 contains 13 residues. CDR3 bases: TGTGCCAGCAGTTTTCCGGGGGACAGTGAAGCTTTCTTT. This encodes CASSFPGDSEAFF.

J is TRBJ1-2 and V is TRBV29-1; the D is unclear. The length of the CDR3 is 13 residues. CDR1 is SQVTM, CDR2 ANQGSEA, per germline. V was trimmed by 1 base and J by 8 bases, leaving 14 bases between them. For the CDR3, the DNA is TGCAGCGTTGAAGCCCGGGAAGGCGGGGGCTACACCTTC. It yields the protein CSVEAREGGGYTF.

The chain has TRBV7-9 and TRBJ2-7; 8 bases fit TRBD1. The CDR3 consists of 14 residues. Germline CDR1 is SEHNR and CDR2 is FQNEAQ (reference sequence). Trimming removed 2 bases from V and 5 bases from J; junction bases left unmatched: 5. CDR3 loop: CASSLYQGAHEQYF. The DNA for the CDR3 is TGTGCCAGCAGCTTATATCAGGGGGCTCACGAGCAGTACTTC.

This clone has only a few counts. V is TRBV30 and J is TRBJ2-2; D possibly corresponds to TRBD1 (6 bases). CDR1 GTSNPN and CDR2 SVGIG come from the germline V gene (reference sequence). The CDR3 runs to 13 residues. The V end was cut by 2 bases, the J end by 6 bases, with 10 bases between. Written as DNA, the CDR3 is TGTGCCTGGAGTTCACAGGGATCCGGGGAGCTGTTTTTT. Translating gives CAWSSQGSGELFF.

This chain uses TRBV28 with TRBJ2-1; TRBD2 aligns across 7 bases. Germline assignment: CDR1 MDHEN and CDR2 SYDVKM. This CDR3 region has 15 residues. The V segment lost 6 bases and the J segment 4 bases; nucleotides outside the gene matches: 9. CDR3 coding DNA: TGTGCCAGCAGCACCTGGAGCGGGGCTTACAATGAGCAGTTCTTC. This encodes CASSTWSGAYNEQFF.

The rearrangement joins TRBV29-1 to TRBJ2-5; D unclear. The CDR3 covers 13 residues. CDR1 SQVTM and CDR2 ANQGSEA come from the germline V gene. V shed 2 bases and J shed 5 bases, with 12 bases lying between them. This chain's CDR3 is CSVERLAPETQYF. The CDR3 DNA follows: TGCAGCGTTGAACGGTTAGCCCCGGAGACCCAGTACTTC.

Only a few counts were recorded for this clone. This chain connects TRBV29-1 to TRBJ1-5; 7 bases are shared with TRBD1. CDR1 and CDR2 (germline): SQVTM, ANQGSEA. The CDR3 covers 12 residues. With V trimmed by 7 bases and J by 4 bases, 4 bases remained unmatched. CDR3: CSARQGNQPQHF. CDR3 bases: TGCAGCGCCCGACAGGGAAATCAGCCCCAGCATTTT.

The chain combines TRBV9 with TRBJ2-7; D is uncertain. This CDR3 is 17 amino acids long. V was clipped by 3 bases and J by 2 bases, with 21 bases between them. Per germline, CDR1 SGDLS and CDR2 YYNGEE. CDR3 residues: CASSASFRPSRTYEQYF. CDR3 sequence (DNA): TGTGCCAGCAGCGCTTCCTTCCGGCCCTCGAGGACCTACGAGCAGTACTTC.

The V call is TRBV27, the J call TRBJ1-5; 7 bases align to TRBD1. The ends lost 5 bases at V and 6 bases at J; junction bases unmatched: 10. The CDR3 consists of 15 residues. The germline V gene has CDR1 MNHEY and CDR2 SMNVEV (reference sequence). The DNA of the CDR3 is TGTGCCAGCAGTGCCCGACAGGGTCTCGGTCAGCCCCAGCATTTT. Encoded protein: CASSARQGLGQPQHF.

The chain carries TRBV6-1 and TRBJ2-1; 9 bases fit TRBD2. From germline, CDR1 is MNHNS and CDR2 SASEGT. The CDR3 runs 15 residues. J was trimmed by 7 bases and V by 6 bases; bases with no gene match: 10. The CDR3: CASRLPGLASNEQFF. CDR3 nucleotide sequence: TGTGCCAGCAGGCTACCGGGACTAGCTTCTAATGAGCAGTTCTTC.

This clone came up a few times. The chain links TRBV18 to TRBJ1-1; TRBD1 might be the D (5 bases). Germline V gene lookup returns CDR1 KGHSH and CDR2 LQKENI. V gave up 5 bases and J gave up 3 bases, with 19 bases separating them. The CDR3 extends over 16 amino acids. The CDR3 DNA reads TGTGCCAGCTCAATGAGGGTCGGGGCCGGGGACACTGAAGCTTTCTTT. It translates to CASSMRVGAGDTEAFF.

V usage is TRBV28 and J usage is TRBJ2-1; 9 bases are shared with TRBD2. V trimming: 6 bases; J trimming: 7 bases; junction bases outside the gene matches: 7. This CDR3 has 14 amino acids. CDR1 MDHEN and CDR2 SYDVKM come from the germline V gene. The DNA for the CDR3 is TGTGCCAGCAGCGTAGCGGGAGCAACTAATGAGCAGTTCTTC. This encodes CASSVAGATNEQFF.